This TCR beta chain was documented in a study of post-analysis software for immune sequencing data (dated by TCRdb to 2013 to 2016). For context, the study as a whole: Recorded disease courses included relapsing-remitting, secondary progressive and progressive-relapsing multiple sclerosis, with some patients lacking subtype annotation. Patient repertoires were compared against ten to eleven previously published healthy control repertoires from donors aged 6 to 25 years. A subset of samples was prepared in parallel using single-end sample barcoding, then pooled and co-amplified after Illumina adapter ligation.

To demonstrate the VDJtools post-analysis software, TCR beta repertoires were profiled from the peripheral blood of more than 10 young patients with multiple sclerosis. The multiple sclerosis patients were children and adolescents between roughly 6 and 16 years of age. Libraries were made using PCR. The instrument given in TCRdb is Illumina HiSeq 2500. Unique molecular identifiers were incorporated into TCR beta cDNA libraries to reduce PCR and sequencing biases. Per 1 to 10 million input T cells, approximately 500,000 cDNA molecules were obtained, such that each molecule approximated one T cell. The patient libraries were prepared and sequenced using the same protocol as the earlier healthy control dataset. Within a given batch, samples were prepared together, multiplexed and sequenced on the same HiSeq lane. In the authors' own workflow: Raw barcoded reads were processed with MIGEC, discarding single-read molecular identifier groups before consensus assembly and CDR3 extraction. Clonotype tables were post-analysed with VDJtools, and diversity was normalized by down-sampling all datasets to the smallest sample size. In repertoire overlap clustering, CDR3 amino acid sequences, but not nucleotide sequences, were matched to correct batch-related cross-sample contamination. TCRdb applied fastp at Q25 and MiXCR to the public reads, then kept only in-frame beta chains. For every CDR3 protein sequence, its rows merge into one entry that carries the most common genes and DNA. TCRdb's processing, not the authors' own work, is the source of the V and J calls. The sample yields approximately 460,000 distinct CDR3 sequences; under 55% were counted once. The ten largest clones capture about 12% of the sample.

CDR1 MNHNS and CDR2 SASEGT are derived from the germline V gene. Here V drops 4 bases and J drops 7 bases, and the junction holds 3 bases not matched to any gene. The CDR3 has 12 amino acids, counting the end cysteine and phenylalanine. Only CDR3 DNA is held: 36 bases, read in frame from base 1. The paper as a whole reports these results and caveats: Patients showed significantly higher frequencies than controls for several TRBV segments, among them TRBV5-6, TRBV5-1 and TRBV20-1. The multiple sclerosis patient group was slightly younger than the control group. Significantly lower normalized Chao1 diversity was found in multiple sclerosis patients than in controls, suggesting substantial peripheral T-cell clonal expansion. When samples were clustered directly using the F measure, samples prepared in the same batch co-clustered strongly, which prompted a batch-effect correction.

This clonotype was found a few times. Its cognate antigen has yet to be identified. No base quality values were provided; no much bigger clone lies one nucleotide off. The TCR comes from a girl aged 10 to 17 with multiple sclerosis. The sequencing sample was made of blood. Recombination linked TRBV6-1 to TRBJ1-2; 7 bases in between match TRBD1. The CDR3 protein sequence reads: CASSAYRGGYTF. The bases read TGTGCCAGCAGTGCATACAGGGGTGGCTACACCTTC.